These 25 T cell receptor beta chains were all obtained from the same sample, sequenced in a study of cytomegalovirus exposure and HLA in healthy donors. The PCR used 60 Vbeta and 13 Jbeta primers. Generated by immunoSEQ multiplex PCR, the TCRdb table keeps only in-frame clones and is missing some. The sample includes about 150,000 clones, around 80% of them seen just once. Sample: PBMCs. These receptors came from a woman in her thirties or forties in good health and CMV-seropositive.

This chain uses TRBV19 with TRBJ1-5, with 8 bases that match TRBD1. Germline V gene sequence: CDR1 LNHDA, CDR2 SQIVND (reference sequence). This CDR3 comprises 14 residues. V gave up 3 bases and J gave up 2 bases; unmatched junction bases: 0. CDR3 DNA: TGTGCCAGTAGTATGGGACAGGGCAATCAGCCCCAGCATTTT. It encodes CASSMGQGNQPQHF.

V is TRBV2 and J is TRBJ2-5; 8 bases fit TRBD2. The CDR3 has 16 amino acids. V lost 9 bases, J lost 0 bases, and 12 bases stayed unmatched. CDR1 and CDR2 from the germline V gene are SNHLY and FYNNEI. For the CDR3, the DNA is TGTGCCAGATCCGAGGAGGCGGGAGGAAACCAAGAGACCCAGTACTTC. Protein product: CARSEEAGGNQETQYF.

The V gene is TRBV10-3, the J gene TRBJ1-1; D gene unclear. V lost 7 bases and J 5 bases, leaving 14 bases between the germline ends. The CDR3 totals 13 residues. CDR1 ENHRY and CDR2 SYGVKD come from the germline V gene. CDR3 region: CAIMRPTGTEAFF. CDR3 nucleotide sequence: TGTGCCATCATGCGCCCCACGGGGACTGAAGCTTTCTTT.

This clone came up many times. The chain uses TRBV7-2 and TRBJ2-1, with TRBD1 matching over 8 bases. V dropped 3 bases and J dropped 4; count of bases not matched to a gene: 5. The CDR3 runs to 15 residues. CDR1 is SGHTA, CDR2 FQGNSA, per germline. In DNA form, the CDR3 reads TGTGCCAGCAGCTTGTACCAGGGGGCATACAATGAGCAGTTCTTC. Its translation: CASSLYQGAYNEQFF.

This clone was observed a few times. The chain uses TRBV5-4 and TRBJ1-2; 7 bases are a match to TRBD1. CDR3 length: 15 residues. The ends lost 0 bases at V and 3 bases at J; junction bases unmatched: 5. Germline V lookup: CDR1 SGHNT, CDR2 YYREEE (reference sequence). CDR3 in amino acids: CASSLGQGEDYGYTF. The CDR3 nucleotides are TGTGCCAGCAGCTTGGGACAGGGCGAGGACTATGGCTACACCTTC.

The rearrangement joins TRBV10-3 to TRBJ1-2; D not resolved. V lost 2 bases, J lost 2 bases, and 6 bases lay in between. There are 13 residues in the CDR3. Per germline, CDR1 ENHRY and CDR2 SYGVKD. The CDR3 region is CAISETQNYGYTF. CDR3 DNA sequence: TGTGCCATCAGTGAGACACAGAACTATGGCTACACCTTC.

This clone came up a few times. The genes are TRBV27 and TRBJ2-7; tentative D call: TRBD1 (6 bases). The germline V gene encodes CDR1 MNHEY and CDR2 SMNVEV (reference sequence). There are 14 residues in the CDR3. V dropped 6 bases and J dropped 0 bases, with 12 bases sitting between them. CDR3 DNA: TGTGCCAGCAGGCCTACAGGGTACTCCTACGAGCAGTACTTC. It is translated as CASRPTGYSYEQYF.

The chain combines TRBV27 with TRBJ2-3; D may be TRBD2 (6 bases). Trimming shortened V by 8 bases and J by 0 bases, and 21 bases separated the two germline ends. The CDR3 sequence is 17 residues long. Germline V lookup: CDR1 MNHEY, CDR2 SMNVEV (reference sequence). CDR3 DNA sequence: TGTGCCAGCTCCATAAAGGGAGCGGGCACTAGCACAGATACGCAGTATTTT. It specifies CASSIKGAGTSTDTQYF.

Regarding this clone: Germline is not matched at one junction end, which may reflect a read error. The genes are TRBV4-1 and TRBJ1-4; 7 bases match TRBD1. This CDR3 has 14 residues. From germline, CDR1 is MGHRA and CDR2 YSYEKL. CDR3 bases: TGCGCCAGCAGCCAAGATTGGGGTTTCCCGGGACAGCTTTTT. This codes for CASSQDWGFPGQLF.

CDR3: CASHKGVPTGGQYF. CDR3 nucleotide sequence: TGTGCCAGCCATAAGGGGGTCCCTACAGGGGGCCAGTACTTC. The chain couples TRBV28 to TRBJ2-7; 9 bases are shared with TRBD1. V lost 8 bases, J lost 10 bases, and 15 bases stayed unmatched. The CDR3 spans 14 residues. CDR1 and CDR2 (germline): MDHEN, SYDVKM.

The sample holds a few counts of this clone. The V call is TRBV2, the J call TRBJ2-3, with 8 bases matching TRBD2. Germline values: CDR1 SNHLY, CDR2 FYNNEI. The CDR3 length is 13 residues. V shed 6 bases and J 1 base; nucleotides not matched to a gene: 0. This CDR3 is CASRTSGTDTQYF. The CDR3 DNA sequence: TGTGCCAGCAGGACTAGCGGCACAGATACGCAGTATTTT.

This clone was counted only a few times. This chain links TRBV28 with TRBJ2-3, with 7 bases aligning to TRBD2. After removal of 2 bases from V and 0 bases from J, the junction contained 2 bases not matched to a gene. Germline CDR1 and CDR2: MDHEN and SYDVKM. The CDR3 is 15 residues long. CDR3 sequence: CASSLAGASTDTQYF. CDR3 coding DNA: TGTGCCAGCAGTTTAGCGGGAGCTAGCACAGATACGCAGTATTTT.

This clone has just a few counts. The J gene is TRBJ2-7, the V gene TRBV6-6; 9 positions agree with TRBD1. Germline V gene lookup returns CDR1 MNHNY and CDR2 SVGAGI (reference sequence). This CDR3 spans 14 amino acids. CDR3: CASSAGTGTPKQYF. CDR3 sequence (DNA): TGTGCGTCTTCAGCCGGGACAGGGACCCCCAAGCAGTACTTC.

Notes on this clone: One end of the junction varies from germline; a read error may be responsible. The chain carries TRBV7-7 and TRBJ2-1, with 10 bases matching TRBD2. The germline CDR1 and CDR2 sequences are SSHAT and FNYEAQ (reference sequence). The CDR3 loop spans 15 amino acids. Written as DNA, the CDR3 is TGTGCTAGCAGCCCCCTAAGCGGGGGGGTCGATGAGCAGTTCTTC. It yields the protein CASSPLSGGVDEQFF.

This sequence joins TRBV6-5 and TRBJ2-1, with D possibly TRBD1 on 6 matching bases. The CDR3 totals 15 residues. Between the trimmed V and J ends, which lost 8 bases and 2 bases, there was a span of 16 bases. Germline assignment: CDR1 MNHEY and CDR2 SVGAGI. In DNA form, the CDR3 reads TGTGCCAGCGCCACGGTAGGGGGTCCCTACAATGAGCAGTTCTTC. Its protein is CASATVGGPYNEQFF.

CDR3 sequence reads: CASSVTGTGGFPLHF. The DNA for the CDR3 is TGTGCCAGCAGTGTAACCGGGACAGGAGGTTTTCCCCTCCACTTT. The rearrangement links TRBV27 to TRBJ1-6; 8 nucleotides align to TRBD1. This CDR3 has 15 amino acids. Germline-derived CDR1 and CDR2 are MNHEY and SMNVEV (reference sequence). With V trimmed by 5 bases and J by 13 bases, 13 bases remained unmatched.

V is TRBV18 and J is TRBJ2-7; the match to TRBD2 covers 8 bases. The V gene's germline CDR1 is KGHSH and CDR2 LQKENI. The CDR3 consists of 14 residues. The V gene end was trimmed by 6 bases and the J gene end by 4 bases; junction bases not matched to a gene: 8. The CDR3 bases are TGTGCCAGCTCCCTTACTAGCGGAGGGTACGAGCAGTACTTC. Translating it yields CASSLTSGGYEQYF. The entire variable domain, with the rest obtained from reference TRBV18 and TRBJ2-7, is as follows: NAGVMQNPRHLVRRRGQEARLRCSPMKGHSHVYWYRQLPEEGLKFMVYLQKENIIDESGMPKERFSAEFPKEGPSILRIQQVVRGDSAAYFCASSLTSGGYEQYFGPGTRLTVT.

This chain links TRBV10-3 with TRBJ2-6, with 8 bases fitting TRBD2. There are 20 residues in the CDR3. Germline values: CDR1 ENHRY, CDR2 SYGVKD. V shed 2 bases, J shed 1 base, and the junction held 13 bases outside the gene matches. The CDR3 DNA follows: TGTGCCATCAGTGAGCGGCCTGGGGTAGCGGGATTGTCTGGGGCCAACGTCCTGACTTTC. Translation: CAISERPGVAGLSGANVLTF.

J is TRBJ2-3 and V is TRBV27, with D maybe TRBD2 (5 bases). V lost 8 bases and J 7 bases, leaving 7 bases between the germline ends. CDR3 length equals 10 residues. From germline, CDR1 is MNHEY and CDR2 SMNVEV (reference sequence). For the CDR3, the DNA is TGTGCCAGCTGGGAGAATACGCAGTATTTT. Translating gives CASWENTQYF.

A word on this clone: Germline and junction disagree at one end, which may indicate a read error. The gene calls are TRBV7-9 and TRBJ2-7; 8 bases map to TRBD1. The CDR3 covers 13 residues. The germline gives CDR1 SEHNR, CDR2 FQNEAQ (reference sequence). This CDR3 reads CSSSRRGHDEQYF. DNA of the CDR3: TGTTCCAGCAGCCGCAGGGGGCACGACGAGCAGTACTTC.

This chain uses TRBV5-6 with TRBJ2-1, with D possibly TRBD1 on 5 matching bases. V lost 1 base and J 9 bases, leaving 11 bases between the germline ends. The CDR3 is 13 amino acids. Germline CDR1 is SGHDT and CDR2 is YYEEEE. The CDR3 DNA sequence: TGTGCCAGCAGCTTGTCCAGGGCAGCTGAGCAGTTCTTC. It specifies CASSLSRAAEQFF.

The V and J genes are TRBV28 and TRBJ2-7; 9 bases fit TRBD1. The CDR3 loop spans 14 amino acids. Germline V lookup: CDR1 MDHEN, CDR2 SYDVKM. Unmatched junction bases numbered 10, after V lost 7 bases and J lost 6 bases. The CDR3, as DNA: TGTGCCAGCAAAAGGGCCGGGACAGGGACCGAGCAGTACTTC. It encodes CASKRAGTGTEQYF.

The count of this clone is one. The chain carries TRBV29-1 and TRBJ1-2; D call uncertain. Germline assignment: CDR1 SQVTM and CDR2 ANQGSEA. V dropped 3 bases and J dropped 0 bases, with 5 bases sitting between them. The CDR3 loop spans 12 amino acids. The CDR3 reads CSVDQTNYGYTF. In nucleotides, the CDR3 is TGCAGCGTTGATCAGACTAACTATGGCTACACCTTC.

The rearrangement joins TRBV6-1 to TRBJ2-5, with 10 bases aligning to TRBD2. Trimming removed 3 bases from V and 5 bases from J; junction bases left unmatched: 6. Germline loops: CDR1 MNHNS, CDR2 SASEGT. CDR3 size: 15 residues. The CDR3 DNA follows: TGTGCCAGCAGTGAGAATACAGCGGGAGGGGAGACCCAGTACTTC. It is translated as CASSENTAGGETQYF.

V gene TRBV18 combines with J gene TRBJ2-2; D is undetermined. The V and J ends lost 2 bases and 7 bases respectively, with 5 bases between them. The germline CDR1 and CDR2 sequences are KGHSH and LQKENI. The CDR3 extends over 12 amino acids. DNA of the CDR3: TGTGCCAGCTCACCAGTCGGCGGGGAGCTGTTTTTT. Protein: CASSPVGGELFF.